This TCR beta chain stems from a study of blood T cells in healthy people across ages. A second 7 to 11 cycle PCR used barcoded and J-beta primers. Tagging of each cDNA molecule was performed by a template-switch adaptor with 12 random nucleotides. Using its own MiXCR run on the 5' RACE reads, TCRdb lists one record per CDR3 protein. The sample lists 550,000 to 700,000 distinct CDR3 sequences; 25% to 30% were seen once. Germline assignment: CDR1 DFQATT and CDR2 SNEGSKA (reference sequence). Deletions cut 0 bases from V and 7 bases from J, with 13 bases between. The CDR3 extends over 14 amino acids. About this clonotype itself: Antigen unknown.

With each sample, at least 5 micrograms of total RNA were extracted. Study-wide points: As age increased, TCR beta diversity per million T cells fell in a roughly linear fashion. Unknown donor CMV status possibly confounded expanded clonotype changes.

The sequencing input was blood. The chain carries TRBV20-1 and TRBJ2-1; D is possibly TRBD1 or TRBD2 (5 bases each). This sequence was found in a woman in her seventies in good health. The CDR3 bases are TGCAGTGCTAGAGATTATGGGGGAGCTAATGAGCAGTTCTTC. It encodes CSARDYGGANEQFF.